The text below deals with one TCR beta chain. Its antigen remains unidentified. From the RT-PCR reads, TCRdb called clonotypes with MiXCR, one entry per CDR3 protein. The data hold under 800,000 distinct CDR3 sequences, with 11% to 15% observed a single time. This record belongs to a study of response to subunit inactivated influenza vaccine. General study findings and limits: Authors suggested few new T cells are recruited by each seasonal influenza vaccination.

The CDR3 is made up of 15 amino acids. Per germline, CDR1 MDHEN and CDR2 SYDVKM. The V segment lost 8 bases and the J segment 6 bases; nucleotides outside the gene matches: 9. Source: PBMCs from blood, taken 14 to 15 days before vaccination. The sequence came from a man aged 45-65 years who received an inactivated influenza vaccine. The chain combines TRBV28 with TRBJ2-1; 11 positions match TRBD2. The CDR3: CASHASGRSPNEQFF. As DNA, the CDR3 is TGTGCCAGCCATGCTAGCGGGAGGTCCCCCAATGAGCAGTTCTTC.